The 9 T cell receptor beta chains listed next were all sequenced from one sample in a study of cytomegalovirus exposure and HLA in healthy donors. In the PCR, 60 Vbeta and 13 Jbeta primers were used. Method: immunoSEQ multiplex PCR; TCRdb's copy keeps in-frame clones and lacks some. In the table there are 150,000 or so clones, around four fifths of which are singletons. Sequencing used PBMCs. The receptor set was obtained from a man aged 18 to 35 in good health and CMV-seronegative.

The V call is TRBV7-2, the J call TRBJ1-1; TRBD1 might be the D (6 bases). V gave up 2 bases and J gave up 0 bases, with 7 bases separating them. This CDR3 region has 14 residues. Germline-derived CDR1 and CDR2 are SGHTA and FQGNSA. The CDR3 sequence: CASSLQGLNTEAFF. The CDR3 DNA is TGTGCCAGCAGCTTACAGGGGTTGAACACTGAAGCTTTCTTT.

The chain has TRBV15 and TRBJ2-3; 8 bases map to TRBD2. CDR1 is LNHNV, CDR2 YYDKDF, per germline (reference sequence). J gave up 1 base and V 1 base, and 7 bases lay outside the gene matches. The CDR3 contains 17 residues. The CDR3, as DNA: TGTGCCACCAGCAGAGCGGGGGGGTCCCCCGGCACAGATACGCAGTATTTT. This codes for CATSRAGGSPGTDTQYF. The full variable domain, with the rest looked up from reference TRBV15 and TRBJ2-3, is DAMVIQNPRYQVTQFGKPVTLSCSQTLNHNVMYWYQQKSSQAPKLLFHYYDKDFNNEADTPDNFQSRRPNTSFCFLDIRSPGLGDTAMYLCATSRAGGSPGTDTQYFGPGTRLTVL.

V usage is TRBV6-5 and J usage is TRBJ1-2; 7 bases fit TRBD1. The CDR3 sequence is 13 residues long. V lost 6 bases to trimming and J lost 6 bases; unmatched junction nucleotides: 7. Germline assignment: CDR1 MNHEY and CDR2 SVGAGI. CDR3 DNA sequence: TGTGCCAGCAGCCCTCCCGGGACAGATGGCTACACCTTC. Residues: CASSPPGTDGYTF.

This clone was detected only once. The gene calls are TRBV7-8 and TRBJ2-2; weak D call: TRBD1 (6 bases). Germline V gene sequence: CDR1 SGHVS, CDR2 FQNEAQ. The CDR3 length is 21 residues. Deletions cut 2 bases from V and 3 bases from J, with 28 bases between. The CDR3 DNA sequence: TGTGCCAGCAGCTTACCCTCAATCGGGACATCGGGCGGATCTTACACCGGGGAGCTGTTTTTT. Protein product: CASSLPSIGTSGGSYTGELFF.

This clone was picked up one time. V gene TRBV5-1 combines with J gene TRBJ1-2; TRBD1 aligns across 8 bases. Trimming at V came to 6 bases and at J to 0 bases, leaving 13 bases not matched to a gene. Per the germline V gene, CDR1 is SGHRS and CDR2 is YFSETQ. The CDR3 runs to 17 residues. The CDR3 nucleotides read TGCGCCAGCAAAGGGGGACAGGCTACGAACGCTAACTATGGCTACACCTTC. It encodes CASKGGQATNANYGYTF.

The V gene is TRBV7-9, the J gene TRBJ2-3, with a possible D match to TRBD2 (5 bases). Germline CDR1 SEHNR, CDR2 FQNEAQ (reference sequence). Trimming removed 6 bases from V and 6 bases from J, with 10 bases in between. This CDR3 is built from 12 residues. The DNA of the CDR3 is TGTGCCAGCAGAACAGCGGCGGATACGCAGTATTTT. Translation: CASRTAADTQYF.

CDR3 sequence: CASSTGTAGNTIYF. The CDR3 nucleotides are TGTGCCAGCAGCACAGGGACAGCTGGAAACACCATATATTTT. The rearrangement joins TRBV7-2 to TRBJ1-3; TRBD1 matches at 7 bases. Germline assignment: CDR1 SGHTA and CDR2 FQGNSA. The CDR3 runs 14 residues. Germline trimming cut 5 bases from V and 2 bases from J; bases unmatched to any gene: 3.

The rearrangement links TRBV7-8 to TRBJ2-1; 9 bases align to TRBD2. J was trimmed by 5 bases and V by 4 bases; bases with no gene match: 9. The CDR3 is 16 residues long. Germline V lookup: CDR1 SGHVS, CDR2 FQNEAQ. The CDR3 DNA reads as TGTGCCAGCAGCTCTGCTGGTAGCGGGAGAAACAATGAGCAGTTCTTC. This translates into CASSSAGSGRNNEQFF.

Concerning this clone itself: This sample also contains other DNA sequences that code for the same CDR3. The V gene is TRBV9, the J gene TRBJ2-3; tentatively, D is TRBD1 (6 bases). The CDR3 has 13 amino acids. V dropped 1 base and J dropped 3 bases, with 6 bases sitting between them. Germline V gives CDR1 SGDLS, CDR2 YYNGEE. This CDR3 is CASSVQGTDTQYF. CDR3 coding DNA: TGTGCCAGCAGCGTACAGGGGACAGATACGCAGTATTTT. Supplemented by reference TRBV9 and TRBJ2-3, the full variable domain reads DSGVTQTPKHLITATGQRVTLRCSPRSGDLSVYWYQQSLDQGLQFLIQYYNGEERAKGNILERFSAQQFPDLHSELNLSSLELGDSALYFCASSVQGTDTQYFGPGTRLTVL.